This T cell receptor beta chain was retrieved from a study of cytomegalovirus exposure and HLA in healthy donors (dated 2017 in TCRdb). Regarding the complete study: An earlier analysis of approximately 550 of the donors reported about 250 Gb of sequence data and roughly 100 million unique TCR beta sequences from around 200 million T cells. Around 320 gigabases of sequencing data and tens of millions of unique TCR sequences were included in an early release covering 550 to 650 HLA-typed donors. Of the roughly 400 genotyped donors, 75% to 85% were placed in the genetic ancestry cluster associated with self-reported Caucasian donors. The study aimed to test whether cataloging public T cell receptors could reveal signatures of past pathogen exposure. The study used immunosequencing to profile the T cell repertoires of about 670 subjects and linked those repertoires to cytomegalovirus serostatus. A separate validation cohort of over a hundred different subjects was used in addition to the 666-subject first cohort. To predict cytomegalovirus infection status, the study combined high-throughput TCR immunosequencing, statistical association of individual TCRs with disease status, and machine learning. A later analysis re-examined previously published TCR beta repertoires from several hundred donors and added high-resolution HLA genotyping to investigate patterns of TCR occurrence. Rather than drawing on any new phenotypic data, the later analysis identified candidate immune exposures from TCR beta sequences and the way those sequences occurred across donors. An earlier analysis of around 640 of the donors used high-throughput TCR beta sequencing to judge whether each TCR beta V gene segment behaved as functional or pseudogenic. Alongside the repertoire data, information on donor age, sex, ethnicity and CMV serostatus was compiled. A later genetic analysis used genome-wide SNP genotypes for about 55% of the 666 donors, treating that subset as a discovery cohort. All discovery cohort repertoires had been generated using a single sequencing platform. HLA typing covered class I and class II loci at four-digit resolution. Typing coverage varied by locus: 629-630 donors for A, B, C, DRB1 and DQB1; more than 500 for DQA1; over 600 for DPA1; roughly 470 for DPB1. Because of strong linkage in the cohort, four to six DR-DQ haplotypes were treated as single units for association and clustering. Among about 390 genotyped donors of the cohort, an average of about 240,000 unique TCR beta nucleotide sequences were sequenced per donor, 15% to 20% of them non-productive. Results and caveats for the whole study, not just this receptor: While some public TCRs were present in many individuals, most TCR sequences turned up only very rarely across donors. According to a later genetic analysis, donors in an Asian-associated ancestry cluster had fewer N-insertions in productive TCRs than the roughly 700-donor mean. The authors suggested that the approach could potentially be generalized to other disease states and immunological phenotypes. In a later analysis, HLA-associated TCR beta chains were found to be more clonally expanded and to have lower generation probabilities than equally common non-associated chains. When HLA alleles, especially DR and DQ, strongly co-occurred, TCR associations were difficult to assign to individual alleles. Sequencing depth was assumed to be roughly uniform across donors in the presence/absence analyses, though that assumption may not hold. The study gave a list of about 150 TCR beta chains associated with cytomegalovirus. In this cohort, only TCR beta chains were sequenced, and detectable features were limited by the absence of alpha or paired-chain data. A few of the identified cytomegalovirus-associated TCR beta chains were confirmed in vitro to be specific for cytomegalovirus antigens. Broadly in line with IMGT annotations, most TCR beta V segments showed up in productive rearrangements about 87% or about 30% of the time in an earlier analysis of a few hundred of the donors. V-gene and J-gene trimming of TCR beta chains was associated with a missense DCLRE1C variant in a later genetic analysis, and the association was replicated in an independent cohort. Correlated functional status among segregating V segments might be attributable to linkage disequilibrium, but an unknown experimental factor could not be ruled out. For the cohort, immune exposure information was limited to CMV serostatus. Because counts were too low, roughly 16 rarely observed V segments, including chromosome 9 orphons, were excluded from the earlier analysis of under 650 of the donors. According to a later analysis, parvovirus B19, influenza, CMV and Epstein-Barr virus appeared linked to several top co-occurrence clusters. A later analysis found that most CMV-associated TCR beta chains appeared HLA-restricted, with HLA associations seemingly driven largely by CMV exposure. Some IMGT-functional V segments, including TRBV6-2 and TRBV6-3, could not be told apart with the 87-base-pair reads, so those segments were excluded. Specific HLA alleles were associated with 16,951 TCR beta sequences at a false discovery rate of 0.05 in a later analysis. Because HLA typing was missing for some donors at each locus, association tests included only the typed subset. In a later analysis, TCR association rates were found to vary across HLA loci, with the most associated TCRs seen for DRB1 alleles and the fewest for HLA-C alleles. A further reported finding was that TCR beta sequences accurately predicted the HLA-A and HLA-B alleles for most subjects in the first cohort. In both the original and validation cohorts, the classifier was reported to diagnose cytomegalovirus status with high specificity and sensitivity. A cluster of highly shared sequence variants was judged likely to represent a technical artifact of the sequencing pipeline.

Remarks on this clone: This receptor's antigen is unknown. Base qualities were left out, and no much larger clone turns up one base away.

Compared with germline, V lacks 3 bases and J lacks 4 bases; bases without a gene match: 9. From the cysteine up to the phenylalanine, the CDR3 has a length of 15 residues. This entry keeps only the CDR3 DNA: 45 bases, framed from base 1. From the germline V gene, CDR1 is SGDLS and CDR2 is YYNGEE. Library preparation used the immunoSEQ multiplex PCR assay. A mixture of 60 forward primers for TCR Vbeta segments and 13 reverse primers for TCR Jbeta segments was used in the multiplex PCR. Amplification of the CDR3 region of rearranged TCR beta genes was performed with a multiplex PCR assay on genomic DNA. Amplified TCR beta libraries were sequenced as 87-base-pair reads on the Illumina HiSeq System. The published analysis was carried out like this. A later analysis counted tens of millions of unique TCR beta chains across the 666 repertoires, and approximately 11 million of these chains were shared by at least two donors. To remove PCR and sequencing errors, raw reads were error-corrected and collapsed into unique sequences using a nearest-neighbor algorithm that merged closely related sequences. CDR3 sequences were aligned to IMGT reference sequences to assign V, D and J gene segments. For a sequence to be retained, a match of at least six nucleotides to both a V gene segment and a J gene segment was required. Rearrangements were called productive when the CDR3 lacked stop codons and stayed in frame with V and J; all others were non-productive. CDR3 was defined according to IMGT convention as the region running from the second conserved V-encoded cysteine to the conserved J-encoded phenylalanine. The earlier analysis of about 560 of the donors excluded any sequence lacking an unambiguous match to a single V gene segment. In an earlier analysis of approximately 560 of the donors, a V segment was called functional when productive rearrangements were above 56.7%, and segregating when the standard deviation between donors exceeded 5%. A statistical classification framework was developed to diagnose cytomegalovirus status using the catalog of TCR beta chain sequences. V and J gene assignment, in a later analysis, came from comparing TCR nucleotide sequences with IMGT/GENE-DB human TR gene sequences. In a later analysis, CDR3 sequences and most-parsimonious VDJ recombination scenarios were assigned using the TCRdist pipeline. A later analysis defined each TCR beta chain by its CDR3 amino acid sequence plus V-gene family, and excluded reads lacking a unique V-gene family. In a later analysis, fewer than 600 highly shared, low-generation-probability nucleotide sequences were removed to address suspected cross-contamination and a sequencing artifact. A later analysis calculated a clonal expansion index for each public chain from normalized within-repertoire ranks of inferred template counts. In a later analysis, generation probabilities were computed with a VDJ recombination model fitted to out-of-frame rearrangements, and the resulting probabilities were checked against IGoR. Hypergeometric tests were used in a later analysis to score TCR-TCR, TCR-HLA and TCR-CMV co-occurrence, with a repertoire-size bias correction applied to the TCR pairs. False discovery rates were estimated in a later analysis by permuting HLA or CMV assignments 20 times. In a later analysis, co-occurring TCRs were grouped with DBSCAN, and TCRdist sequence similarity was added when clustering was performed within HLA-allele-positive subsets. Co-occurrence clustering excluded repertoires with fewer than 30,000 or more than 120,000 public chains, plus five with anomalous nucleotide sharing. TCRdb re-hosts the immuneACCESS table, in-frame sequences only. Its copies lack some clones; in the studies checked, an unresolved V gene accounts for under half of them, and the cause for the rest is not known. V and J calls plus clone size are reproduced from that table; the DNA served to infer D and trimming. The sample table records 110,000 to 150,000 clones; around three quarters of these occur just once. Jointly, the top ten make up approximately 2% of the sample.

The cohort was made up of about 670 healthy bone marrow donors. All cohort members were sampled while nominally healthy, although unrecorded immune exposures were likely present. The donor was CMV seropositive and belonged to the group of around 300 seropositive cohort members. A peripheral blood sample was collected from each donor, and TCR beta sequencing was performed on peripheral blood mononuclear cells. Genomic DNA extraction from the blood cell samples was performed with the Qiagen DNeasy Blood Extraction Kit. The source material was PBMCs. Here the chain combines TRBV9 and TRBJ2-5; a stretch of 7 junction bases matches TRBD2. The sequence was obtained from a woman between 55 and 75 years old in good health and CMV-seropositive. For the CDR3, the sequence is CASSGGSPGGETQYF. The DNA sequence is TGTGCCAGCAGCGGAGGTTCGCCGGGGGGAGAGACCCAGTACTTC.